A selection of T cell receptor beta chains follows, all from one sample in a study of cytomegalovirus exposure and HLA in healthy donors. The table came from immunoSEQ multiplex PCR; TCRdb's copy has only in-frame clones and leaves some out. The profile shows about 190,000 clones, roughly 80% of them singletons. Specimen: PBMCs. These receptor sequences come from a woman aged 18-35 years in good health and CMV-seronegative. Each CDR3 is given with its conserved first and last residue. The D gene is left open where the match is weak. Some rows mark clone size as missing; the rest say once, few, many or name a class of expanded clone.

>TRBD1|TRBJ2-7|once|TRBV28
TGTGCCAGCAGACCTCGGACAGGGTCGGGTTACGAGCAGTACTTC
CASRPRTGSGYEQYF
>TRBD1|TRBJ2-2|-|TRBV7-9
TGTGCCAGCAGCTATGGACAGGGTGATGCTGCCGGGGAGCTGTTTTTT
CASSYGQGDAAGELFF
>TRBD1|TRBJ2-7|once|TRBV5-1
TGCGCCAGCAGCATACTCTCCGGGACAGTCTACGAGCAGTACTTC
CASSILSGTVYEQYF
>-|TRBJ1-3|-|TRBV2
TGTGCCAGCAGTGAAACGGGGAACGGATACACCATATATTTT
CASSETGNGYTIYF
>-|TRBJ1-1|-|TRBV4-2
TGTGCCAGCAGCCAAGATGAACAGGGTCCGAACACTGAAGCTTTCTTT
CASSQDEQGPNTEAFF
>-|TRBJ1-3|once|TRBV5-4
TGTGCCAGCAGCTTGCAAGGGGTTTCTGGAAACACCATATATTTT
CASSLQGVSGNTIYF
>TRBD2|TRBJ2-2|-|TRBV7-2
TGTGCCAGCAGCTACGGACTAGCGGGAGGTACCGGGGAGCTGTTTTTT
CASSYGLAGGTGELFF
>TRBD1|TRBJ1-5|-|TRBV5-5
TGTGCCAGCAGCTTGGGGGACAGATCCAATCAGCCCCAGCATTTT
CASSLGDRSNQPQHF
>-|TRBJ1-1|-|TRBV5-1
TGCGCCAGCAGCTACGGGGGAGGAAACACTGAAGCTTTCTTT
CASSYGGGNTEAFF
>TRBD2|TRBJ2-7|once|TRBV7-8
TGTGCCAGCAGCGGAGAAGCGGGAAGCTCCTACGAGCAGTACTTC
CASSGEAGSSYEQYF
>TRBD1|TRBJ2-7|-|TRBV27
TGTGCCAGCAGTCGACAGGGGATGAACGAGCAGTACTTC
CASSRQGMNEQYF
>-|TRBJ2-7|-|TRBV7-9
TGTGCCAGCAGCCCGGAGGGACAGTCCTACGAGCAGTACTTC
CASSPEGQSYEQYF
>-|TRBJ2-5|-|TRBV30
TGTGCCTGGAGAGGGGGAGAGAGGGAGACCCAGTACTTC
CAWRGGERETQYF
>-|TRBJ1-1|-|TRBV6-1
TGTGCCAGCAGCCCTGGGTTCACGGGGAACACTGAAGCTTTCTTT
CASSPGFTGNTEAFF
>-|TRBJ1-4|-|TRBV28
TGTGCCAGCAGTTATGGGGCTCCCAGGGAAAAACTGTTTTTT
CASSYGAPREKLFF
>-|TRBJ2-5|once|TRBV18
TGTGCCAGCTCACTGACAAATCCTCAAGAGACCCAGTACTTC
CASSLTNPQETQYF
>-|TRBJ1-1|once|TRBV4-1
TGCGCCAGCAGCCAAGGGCCCCTCGAAGCTTTCTTT
CASSQGPLEAFF
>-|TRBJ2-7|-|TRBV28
TGTGCCAGCAGTTTGCTAGCGAGCGAGCAGTACTTC
CASSLLASEQYF
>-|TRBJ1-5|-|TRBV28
TGTGCCAGCAGCAAAATGCACCTAAGCAATCAGCCCCAGCATTTT
CASSKMHLSNQPQHF
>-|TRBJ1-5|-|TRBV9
TGTGCCAGCAGCAGAGAAGTACGGGATCAGCCCCAGCATTTT
CASSREVRDQPQHF
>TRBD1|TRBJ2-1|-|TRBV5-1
TGCGCCAGCAGCCCCGGGACAGGGGGCAATGAGCAGTTCTTC
CASSPGTGGNEQFF
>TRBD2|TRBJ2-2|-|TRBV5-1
TGCGCCAGCAGCTTGGTAGAAGGGACTAGCGGGAGGGCCAACACCGGGGAGCTGTTTTTT
CASSLVEGTSGRANTGELFF